This T cell receptor (beta chain) was sequenced for a study of Graves' ophthalmopathy and Graves' hyperthyroidism. This clonotype was recorded many times. Researchers took RNA transcripts and amplified TCR beta CDR3 regions from them. HTBI-primed RT-PCR formed the first round, and a multiplex PCR formed the second. TCRdb passed the multiplex PCR reads through MiXCR, listing each CDR3 protein once. Of about half a million distinct CDR3 sequences in the sample, approximately 15% were seen once. The V gene's germline CDR1 is MDHEN and CDR2 SYDVKM. The CDR3 spans 14 residues. Trimming took off 6 bases at V and 5 bases at J, with 14 bases between the two ends.

The sequenced material came from blood. V is TRBV28 and J is TRBJ1-3; TRBD1 might be the D (5 bases). This clonotype was sampled from a woman aged 25 to 39 with Graves' ophthalmopathy. The CDR3 is CASSRRQLRNTIYF. CDR3 sequence (DNA): TGTGCCAGCAGCCGCCGACAGCTCAGAAACACCATATATTTT.